The 13 T cell receptor beta chains reported below all come from one sample, sequenced in a study of cytomegalovirus exposure and HLA in healthy donors. The PCR made use of 60 Vbeta and 13 Jbeta primers. Sequenced by immunoSEQ multiplex PCR; TCRdb stores in-frame clones only, minus some. The data hold tens of thousands of clones, with about 66% observed a single time. Sample: PBMCs. These receptors originate from a man between 60 and 75 years old in good health and CMV-seropositive.

The chain is built from TRBV11-2 and TRBJ2-7, with 8 nucleotides matching TRBD2. The V and J ends lost 3 bases and 4 bases, in that order; junction bases with no gene match: 5. This CDR3 spans 14 amino acids. Germline V CDR1 and CDR2: SGHAT, FQNNGV. The CDR3 DNA reads as TGTGCCAGCAGCTTCGGGGGGGCCGGATACGAGCAGTACTTC. The encoded protein is CASSFGGAGYEQYF.

V gene TRBV15 combines with J gene TRBJ2-1; D may be TRBD2 (5 bases). Deletions cut 5 bases from V and 0 bases from J, with 11 bases between. Germline V gives CDR1 LNHNV, CDR2 YYDKDF (reference sequence). This CDR3 is 15 amino acids long. CDR3 in amino acids: CATSPGLSSYNEQFF. For the CDR3, the DNA is TGTGCCACCAGCCCTGGACTGAGCTCCTACAATGAGCAGTTCTTC.

The CDR3 DNA is TGTGCCTGGACCCTTAATGCCGGGGGGATACAGACCCAGTACTTC. Its protein is CAWTLNAGGIQTQYF. The chain couples TRBV30 to TRBJ2-5; TRBD2 agrees at 7 bases. Trimming took 4 bases from V and 6 from J; bases not matched to a gene: 14. There are 15 residues in the CDR3. Germline loops: CDR1 GTSNPN, CDR2 SVGIG (reference sequence).

The V call is TRBV7-9, the J call TRBJ2-7; D unresolved. Germline V gene lookup returns CDR1 SEHNR and CDR2 FQNEAQ (reference sequence). Trimming removed 5 bases from V and 7 bases from J, with 9 bases in between. This CDR3 comprises 11 residues. Here the CDR3 reads CASSKYGEQYF. CDR3 coding DNA: TGTGCCAGCAGCAAATACGGGGAGCAGTACTTC.

This clone was observed a few times. This chain joins TRBV27 and TRBJ2-5; D gene unclear. Per germline, CDR1 MNHEY and CDR2 SMNVEV (reference sequence). The CDR3 runs to 13 residues. Trimming took 3 bases from V and 1 from J, leaving 6 bases between them. The CDR3 here is CASSFTIQETQYF. In DNA, the CDR3 is TGTGCCAGCAGTTTCACAATCCAAGAGACCCAGTACTTC.

This clone was seen a handful of times. The chain recombines TRBV6-5 with TRBJ1-1; weak D call: TRBD1 (5 bases). Trimming pared 6 bases from V and 5 bases from J, leaving 10 bases between. Germline CDR1 MNHEY, CDR2 SVGAGI. This CDR3 has 12 residues. The DNA of the CDR3 is TGTGCCAGCAGCTTAGGGACTACTGAAGCTTTCTTT. This gives the protein CASSLGTTEAFF.

J is TRBJ2-3 and V is TRBV7-7; tentatively, D is TRBD1 (6 bases). Trimming shortened V by 2 bases and J by 9 bases, and 15 bases separated the two germline ends. There are 14 residues in the CDR3. The germline gives CDR1 SSHAT, CDR2 FNYEAQ (reference sequence). The DNA of the CDR3 is TGTGCCAGCAGCTTAAGTCAGGGGAGCGGCACGCAGTATTTT. It specifies CASSLSQGSGTQYF. Supplemented by reference TRBV7-7 and TRBJ2-3, the full variable domain reads GAGVSQSPRYKVTKRGQDVTLRCDPISSHATLYWYQQALGQGPEFLTYFNYEAQPDKSGLPSDRFSAERPEGSISTLTIQRTEQRDSAMYRCASSLSQGSGTQYFGPGTRLTVL.

The chain carries TRBV4-2 and TRBJ1-1; D is ambiguous. V lost 4 bases and J 7 bases, leaving 10 bases between the germline ends. Germline V CDR1 and CDR2: LGHNA, YNFKEQ. This CDR3 has 12 amino acids. CDR3 loop: CASSPSGIEAFF. The DNA for the CDR3 is TGTGCCAGCAGCCCATCGGGGATTGAAGCTTTCTTT.

This chain joins TRBV11-2 and TRBJ1-2; 7 bases are shared with TRBD1. This CDR3 is 15 amino acids long. Unmatched junction bases numbered 7, after V lost 3 bases and J lost 3 bases. The germline gives CDR1 SGHAT, CDR2 FQNNGV. The chain's CDR3 is CASSFTGQLYYGYTF. In DNA, the CDR3 is TGTGCCAGCAGCTTCACGGGACAGCTTTACTATGGCTACACCTTC.

This clone has just one count. The gene calls are TRBV10-3 and TRBJ1-1; no definite D call. The V and J ends lost 11 bases and 2 bases respectively, with 15 bases between them. Per germline, CDR1 ENHRY and CDR2 SYGVKD. The CDR3 has 13 amino acids. Here the CDR3 DNA reads TGTGCCGCCCGTAGAGGCGACAACACTGAAGCTTTCTTT. Its translation: CAARRGDNTEAFF.

Points on this clone: At the DNA level, this CDR3 is encoded by other sequences in the same sample as well. The V and J genes are TRBV7-9 and TRBJ1-2, with TRBD1 matching 7 bases. The CDR3 consists of 14 residues. Germline CDR1 reads SEHNR; CDR2 reads FQNEAQ (reference sequence). J lost 6 bases, V lost 1 base, and 5 bases had no gene match. CDR3 DNA sequence: TGTGCCAGCAGCTTAGGCCAGGGGGTGGATGGCTACACCTTC. Amino acid sequence: CASSLGQGVDGYTF.

The V and J genes are TRBV7-9 and TRBJ2-7, with unresolved D. CDR1 and CDR2 (germline): SEHNR, FQNEAQ (reference sequence). The CDR3 has 15 amino acids. Deletions cut 0 bases from V and 2 bases from J, with 11 bases between. CDR3 in DNA: TGTGCCAGCAGCTTAGCGCATGCAGGCCCCTACGAGCAGTACTTC. Amino acid sequence: CASSLAHAGPYEQYF.

This clone was counted only a few times. The rearrangement uses TRBV9 and TRBJ2-1, with D possibly matching TRBD2 (6 bases). Germline assignment: CDR1 SGDLS and CDR2 YYNGEE. The ends were cut back, 6 bases at V and 8 bases at J, with 18 bases in the middle. This CDR3 is 14 amino acids long. The DNA of the CDR3 is TGTGCCAGCAACACTATGGGGACTCCTGATGAGCAGTTCTTC. Amino acid sequence: CASNTMGTPDEQFF.